Listed below are T cell receptor beta chains from one sample, sequenced in a study of regulatory T cells in long-lasting Graves disease. From the multiplex PCR reads, TCRdb called clonotypes with MiXCR, one entry per CDR3 protein. The sample records 530,000 or so distinct CDR3 sequences, roughly 14% being singletons. This same sample was also part of a study on T cells in Graves' hyperthyroidism and ophthalmopathy.

The specimen was peripheral blood mononuclear cells (PBMCs), collected at new diagnosis, from a patient treated with antithyroid drugs. The receptors shown here come from a man younger than 40 with Graves disease. CDR3s include the opening cysteine and the closing phenylalanine or tryptophan. A D gene is named only where the DNA matches it firmly. Some rows have no size entry. The others give once, few or many, or a class for an expanded clone.

D gene: NA; J gene: TRBJ2-7; V gene: TRBV6-1; clone size: many; CDR3 protein: CASSTVAGASEQYF; CDR3 DNA: TGTGCCAGCAGTACGGTGGCAGGGGCGAGTGAGCAGTACTTC
D gene: NA; J gene: TRBJ2-7; V gene: TRBV19; clone size: NA; CDR3 protein: CASPRATDYEQYF; CDR3 DNA: TGTGCCTCCCCGCGCGCCACAGACTACGAGCAGTACTTC
D gene: NA; J gene: TRBJ2-5; V gene: TRBV20-1; clone size: many; CDR3 protein: CSARRTSQETQYF; CDR3 DNA: TGCAGTGCTAGAAGGACCTCTCAAGAGACCCAGTACTTC
D gene: NA; J gene: TRBJ2-2; V gene: TRBV3-1; clone size: few; CDR3 protein: CASSQGQANTGELFF; CDR3 DNA: TGTGCCAGCAGCCAAGGACAGGCGAACACCGGGGAGCTGTTTTTT
D gene: TRBD2; J gene: TRBJ2-1; V gene: TRBV7-3; clone size: few; CDR3 protein: CASSSTGGVNEQFF; CDR3 DNA: TGTGCCAGCAGCTCGACCGGGGGGGTCAATGAGCAGTTCTTC
D gene: TRBD2; J gene: TRBJ2-7; V gene: TRBV12-3/TRBV12-4; clone size: few; CDR3 protein: CASAGLADSYEQYF; CDR3 DNA: TGTGCCAGCGCGGGACTAGCGGACAGCTACGAGCAGTACTTC
D gene: NA; J gene: TRBJ2-3; V gene: TRBV15; clone size: few; CDR3 protein: CATSVPTSSEEYF; CDR3 DNA: TGTGCCACCAGCGTCCCGACTAGTTCCGAGGAGTATTTT
D gene: NA; J gene: TRBJ2-3; V gene: TRBV15; clone size: many; CDR3 protein: CATSRIADSTDTQYF; CDR3 DNA: TGTGCCACCAGCAGAATAGCGGATAGCACAGATACGCAGTATTTT
D gene: TRBD2; J gene: TRBJ2-7; V gene: TRBV20-1; clone size: NA; CDR3 protein: CSVRTRLGYEQYF; CDR3 DNA: TGCAGTGTCCGGACTAGATTGGGCTACGAGCAGTACTTC
D gene: TRBD1; J gene: TRBJ2-3; V gene: TRBV3-1; clone size: many; CDR3 protein: CASSSSGTGTRADTQYF; CDR3 DNA: TGTGCCAGCAGCTCAAGCGGGACAGGGACTCGGGCCGATACGCAGTATTTT
D gene: TRBD1; J gene: TRBJ1-2; V gene: TRBV7-9; clone size: NA; CDR3 protein: CASSPLLDDRDKSGYTF; CDR3 DNA: TGTGCCAGCAGCCCTCTCCTTGACGACAGGGACAAGAGTGGCTACACCTTC
D gene: NA; J gene: TRBJ1-1; V gene: TRBV5-1; clone size: many; CDR3 protein: CASSLSGRNTEAFF; CDR3 DNA: TGTGCCAGCAGCTTATCAGGGAGGAACACTGAAGCTTTCTTT
D gene: TRBD1; J gene: TRBJ1-2; V gene: TRBV28; clone size: NA; CDR3 protein: CASSSGQANYGYTF; CDR3 DNA: TGTGCCAGCAGCTCCGGACAGGCTAACTATGGCTACACCTTC
D gene: NA; J gene: TRBJ2-5; V gene: TRBV7-9; clone size: many; CDR3 protein: CASSLAAGGQETQYF; CDR3 DNA: TGTGCCAGCAGCTTAGCGGCGGGCGGCCAAGAGACCCAGTACTTC
D gene: NA; J gene: TRBJ2-1; V gene: TRBV20-1; clone size: many; CDR3 protein: CSAREVGTAAYNEQFF; CDR3 DNA: TGCAGTGCTAGAGAAGTCGGGACTGCAGCCTACAATGAGCAGTTCTTC
D gene: NA; J gene: TRBJ1-1; V gene: TRBV12-3/TRBV12-4; clone size: many; CDR3 protein: CASSQLRTEAFF; CDR3 DNA: TGTGCCAGCAGTCAGCTGAGGACTGAAGCTTTCTTT
D gene: NA; J gene: TRBJ1-1; V gene: TRBV5-1; clone size: many; CDR3 protein: CATSWGGQAEAFF; CDR3 DNA: TGCGCCACTTCGTGGGGGGGGCAGGCTGAAGCTTTCTTT
D gene: TRBD1; J gene: TRBJ2-1; V gene: TRBV25-1; clone size: NA; CDR3 protein: CASSHQGANEQFF; CDR3 DNA: TGTGCCAGCAGTCATCAGGGGGCAAATGAGCAGTTCTTC
D gene: TRBD1; J gene: TRBJ2-1; V gene: TRBV24-1; clone size: many; CDR3 protein: CATSDMDRDNEQFF; CDR3 DNA: TGTGCCACCAGTGACATGGACAGGGACAATGAGCAGTTCTTC
D gene: TRBD2; J gene: TRBJ2-6; V gene: TRBV2; clone size: NA; CDR3 protein: CASSGAGDTGANVLTF; CDR3 DNA: TGTGCCAGCAGTGGAGCGGGAGATACGGGGGCCAACGTCCTGACTTTC
D gene: NA; J gene: TRBJ1-6; V gene: TRBV15; clone size: few; CDR3 protein: CATSRGGGSVALHF; CDR3 DNA: TGTGCCACCAGCAGGGGCGGCGGATCAGTGGCCCTCCACTTT
D gene: NA; J gene: TRBJ2-5; V gene: TRBV7-2; clone size: many; CDR3 protein: CASSIPVGTKETQYF; CDR3 DNA: TGTGCCAGCAGCATTCCAGTCGGGACCAAAGAGACCCAGTACTTC
D gene: TRBD1; J gene: TRBJ2-5; V gene: TRBV10-3; clone size: few; CDR3 protein: CATSDRAIQETQYF; CDR3 DNA: TGTGCCACCTCAGACAGGGCCATCCAAGAGACCCAGTACTTC
D gene: NA; J gene: TRBJ1-1; V gene: TRBV29-1; clone size: NA; CDR3 protein: CSGSGTKAFF; CDR3 DNA: TGCAGCGGGTCAGGCACTAAAGCTTTCTTT
D gene: NA; J gene: TRBJ2-5; V gene: TRBV6-1; clone size: many; CDR3 protein: CASTHPVETQYF; CDR3 DNA: TGTGCCAGCACACACCCTGTGGAGACCCAGTACTTC
D gene: TRBD2; J gene: TRBJ2-1; V gene: TRBV12-3/TRBV12-4; clone size: NA; CDR3 protein: CASSSRDYQDEQFF; CDR3 DNA: TGTGCCAGCAGTAGCCGGGACTATCAGGATGAGCAGTTCTTC
D gene: NA; J gene: TRBJ2-3; V gene: TRBV3-1; clone size: NA; CDR3 protein: CASSQDGDLTPDTQYF; CDR3 DNA: TGTGCCAGCAGCCAAGACGGGGATCTCACCCCAGATACGCAGTATTTT
D gene: NA; J gene: TRBJ1-5; V gene: TRBV12-3/TRBV12-4; clone size: many; CDR3 protein: CASSFRAWRSNQPQHF; CDR3 DNA: TGTGCCAGCAGTTTCAGGGCTTGGCGTAGCAATCAGCCCCAGCATTTT
D gene: NA; J gene: TRBJ2-3; V gene: TRBV5-1; clone size: NA; CDR3 protein: CASSLRGLASSESTDTQYF; CDR3 DNA: TGCGCCAGCAGCTTAAGGGGTCTAGCGTCGAGTGAAAGCACAGATACGCAGTATTTT
D gene: NA; J gene: TRBJ2-5; V gene: TRBV5-8; clone size: few; CDR3 protein: CASSLANTVPETQYF; CDR3 DNA: TGTGCCAGCAGCTTGGCCAATACGGTTCCAGAGACCCAGTACTTC
D gene: NA; J gene: TRBJ1-2; V gene: TRBV15; clone size: many; CDR3 protein: CATSRTANYGYTF; CDR3 DNA: TGTGCCACCAGCAGGACGGCTAACTATGGCTACACCTTC
D gene: TRBD1; J gene: TRBJ1-1; V gene: TRBV6-1; clone size: many; CDR3 protein: CASSEYEGAWDTEAFF; CDR3 DNA: TGTGCCAGCAGTGAATACGAGGGGGCTTGGGACACTGAAGCTTTCTTT
D gene: NA; J gene: TRBJ2-7; V gene: TRBV30; clone size: many; CDR3 protein: CAWIKEYEQYF; CDR3 DNA: TGTGCCTGGATTAAGGAATACGAGCAGTACTTC
D gene: NA; J gene: TRBJ1-1; V gene: TRBV25-1; clone size: few; CDR3 protein: CASSVGGEVTEAFF; CDR3 DNA: TGTGCCAGCAGTGTTGGGGGGGAGGTCACTGAAGCTTTCTTT
D gene: NA; J gene: TRBJ2-1; V gene: TRBV9; clone size: few; CDR3 protein: CASSAGGTVYNEQFF; CDR3 DNA: TGTGCCAGCAGCGCCGGAGGGACGGTCTACAATGAGCAGTTCTTC
D gene: TRBD1; J gene: TRBJ1-1; V gene: TRBV5-1; clone size: NA; CDR3 protein: CASSFNGQGRNMNTEAFF; CDR3 DNA: TGCGCCAGCAGCTTTAACGGACAGGGTCGGAACATGAACACTGAAGCTTTCTTT
D gene: NA; J gene: TRBJ1-2; V gene: TRBV12-3/TRBV12-4; clone size: many; CDR3 protein: CASSPGGYGYTF; CDR3 DNA: TGTGCCAGCAGCCCTGGAGGGTATGGCTACACCTTC
D gene: NA; J gene: TRBJ1-3; V gene: TRBV30; clone size: NA; CDR3 protein: CARTSGNTIYF; CDR3 DNA: TGTGCCCGGACCAGTGGAAACACCATATATTTT
D gene: NA; J gene: TRBJ2-1; V gene: TRBV5-4; clone size: many; CDR3 protein: CASSLPFPANEQFF; CDR3 DNA: TGTGCCAGCAGCCTTCCTTTCCCGGCGAATGAGCAGTTCTTC
D gene: TRBD2; J gene: TRBJ2-3; V gene: TRBV20-1; clone size: many; CDR3 protein: CSARGPLAPPTDTQYF; CDR3 DNA: TGCAGTGCTAGGGGGCCACTAGCGCCTCCCACAGATACGCAGTATTTT
D gene: NA; J gene: TRBJ2-7; V gene: TRBV11-3; clone size: many; CDR3 protein: CASSLSSGGGFEQYF; CDR3 DNA: TGTGCCAGCAGCTTATCATCTGGAGGGGGCTTCGAGCAGTACTTC
D gene: NA; J gene: TRBJ1-1; V gene: TRBV9; clone size: few; CDR3 protein: CAGSVEGANTEAFF; CDR3 DNA: TGTGCCGGCAGCGTAGAAGGGGCGAACACTGAAGCTTTCTTT
D gene: TRBD2; J gene: TRBJ2-3; V gene: TRBV5-4; clone size: NA; CDR3 protein: CASSISGGDTQYF; CDR3 DNA: TGTGCCAGCAGCATTAGCGGGGGGGATACGCAGTATTTT
D gene: TRBD2; J gene: TRBJ2-1; V gene: TRBV7-9; clone size: few; CDR3 protein: CASSLPREGLNEQFF; CDR3 DNA: TGTGCCAGCAGCTTACCTCGGGAGGGCCTTAATGAGCAGTTCTTC
D gene: NA; J gene: TRBJ1-1; V gene: TRBV10-3; clone size: many; CDR3 protein: CAISEWGANTEAFF; CDR3 DNA: TGTGCCATCAGTGAGTGGGGTGCGAACACTGAAGCTTTCTTT